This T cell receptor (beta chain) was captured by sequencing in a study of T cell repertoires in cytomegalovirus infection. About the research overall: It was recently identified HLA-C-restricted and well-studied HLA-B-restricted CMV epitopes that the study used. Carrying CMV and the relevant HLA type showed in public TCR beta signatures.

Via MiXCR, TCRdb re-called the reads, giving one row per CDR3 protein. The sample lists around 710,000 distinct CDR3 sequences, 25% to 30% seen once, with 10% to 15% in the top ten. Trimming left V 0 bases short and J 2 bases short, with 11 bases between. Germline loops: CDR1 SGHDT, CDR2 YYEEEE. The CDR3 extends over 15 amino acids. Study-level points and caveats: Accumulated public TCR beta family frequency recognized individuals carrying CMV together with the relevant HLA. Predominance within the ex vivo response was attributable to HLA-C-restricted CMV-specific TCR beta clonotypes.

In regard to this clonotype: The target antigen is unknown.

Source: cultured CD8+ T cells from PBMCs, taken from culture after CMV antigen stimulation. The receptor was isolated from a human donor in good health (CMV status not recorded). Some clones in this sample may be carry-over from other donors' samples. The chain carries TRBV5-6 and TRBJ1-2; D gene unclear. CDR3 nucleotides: TGTGCCAGCAGCTTGGGCGAGTTGATGAACTATGGCTACACCTTC. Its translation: CASSLGELMNYGYTF.